The present entry profiles one T cell receptor beta chain with its context. Its antigen is still unknown. Premalignant or tumor cells were enriched by macro-dissection after pathologic assessment. Generated by immunoSEQ multiplex PCR, the TCRdb table keeps only in-frame clones and is missing some. Of tens of thousands of clones in the sample, roughly 76% are singletons; the top ten hold 5.6%. These data are taken from a study of immune evolution from preneoplasia to lung adenocarcinoma. General study results and limits: KRAS-mutant nodules had the highest T cell clonality.

J lost 5 bases, V lost 6 bases, and 2 bases had no gene match. This CDR3 is built from 14 residues. The germline gives CDR1 MNHEY, CDR2 SVGAGI. Sequenced material: FFPE invasive lung adenocarcinoma tissue. The receptor's source is a person aged 55 to 75 with lung adenocarcinoma. The chain is built from TRBV6-5 and TRBJ2-2; 11 bases fit TRBD1. Here the CDR3 reads CASRGQGETGELFF. In nucleotides, the CDR3 is TGTGCCAGCAGGGGACAGGGGGAAACCGGGGAGCTGTTTTTT.